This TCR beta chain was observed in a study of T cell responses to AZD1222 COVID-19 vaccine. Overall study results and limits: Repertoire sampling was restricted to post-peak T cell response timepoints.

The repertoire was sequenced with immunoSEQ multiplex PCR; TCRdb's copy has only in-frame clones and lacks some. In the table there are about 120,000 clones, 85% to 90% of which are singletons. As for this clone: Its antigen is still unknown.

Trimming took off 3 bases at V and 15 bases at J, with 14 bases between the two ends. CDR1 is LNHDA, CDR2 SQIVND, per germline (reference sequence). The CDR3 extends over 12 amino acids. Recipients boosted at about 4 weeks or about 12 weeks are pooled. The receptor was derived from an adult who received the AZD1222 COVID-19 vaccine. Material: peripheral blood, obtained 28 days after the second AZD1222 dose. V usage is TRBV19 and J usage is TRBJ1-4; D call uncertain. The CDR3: CASSIGTARLFF. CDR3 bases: TGTGCCAGTAGTATTGGTACGGCGCGATTGTTTTTT.